The rows below give T cell receptor beta chains drawn from one sample of a study of blood T cell repertoires in COVID-19. Some clones are missing from TCRdb's copy, which holds only in-frame ones; the method was immunoSEQ multiplex PCR. The sample lists roughly 200,000 clones; 75% to 85% were seen once. Sequencing input: peripheral blood. The source of these receptors is an elderly woman with COVID-19, enrolled during active disease. CDR3s include the opening cysteine and the closing phenylalanine or tryptophan. A D gene is named only where the DNA matches it firmly. Only part of the rows carry a size: once, few, many, or a class if the clone is expanded.

TRBJ1-5 | . | TRBV2 | . | TGTGCCAGTGCCGTCACAGGGAGCAATCAGCCCCAGCATTTT | CASAVTGSNQPQHF
TRBJ2-3 | TRBD2 | TRBV7-7 | . | TGTGCTAGCAGCTTAGGGGGACTAGCGACAGATACGCAGTATTTT | CASSLGGLATDTQYF
TRBJ1-6 | TRBD1 | TRBV3-1/TRBV3-2 | . | TGTGCCAGCAGCCAAGGGCAGGGGGCTTCACCCCTCCACTTT | CASSQGQGASPLHF
TRBJ1-2 | . | TRBV11-1 | . | TGTGCCAGCGTACGGGACAAATGGGGCTACACCTTC | CASVRDKWGYTF
TRBJ1-1 | TRBD1 | TRBV19 | . | TGTGCCAGTACCCTAGGACAGGGGGCAAACACTGAAGCTTTCTTT | CASTLGQGANTEAFF
TRBJ1-5 | . | TRBV28 | . | TGTGCCAGCAGTTTAGGGGGCGCGGCTCAGCCCCAGCATTTT | CASSLGGAAQPQHF
TRBJ1-1 | . | TRBV29-1 | . | TGCAGCGTGGTCCGAACAGGGAACACTGAAGCTTTCTTT | CSVVRTGNTEAFF
TRBJ1-2 | TRBD1 | TRBV5-6 | few | TGTGCCAGCATCAGGACAGGGGGCGCACATGGCTACACCTTC | CASIRTGGAHGYTF
TRBJ2-7 | TRBD1 | TRBV6-5 | . | TGTGCCACCGTGGGACAGAGGACCTACGAGCAGTACTTC | CATVGQRTYEQYF
TRBJ1-5 | TRBD1 | TRBV7-8 | . | TGTGCCAGCAGCTTAGGGGACAGGGGCGGTCAGCCCCAGCATTTT | CASSLGDRGGQPQHF
TRBJ2-1 | . | TRBV24-1 | . | TGTGCCACCAGTGACCCCACCTCCCCCAGTGAGCAGTTCTTC | CATSDPTSPSEQFF
TRBJ2-5 | . | TRBV3-1/TRBV3-2 | . | TGTGCCAGCAGCCACGACAGTGGAGAGACCCAGTACTTC | CASSHDSGETQYF
TRBJ1-1 | . | TRBV2 | . | TGTGCCAGCAGTGTTCAGGGGATGAACACTGAAGCTTTCTTT | CASSVQGMNTEAFF
TRBJ2-7 | TRBD2 | TRBV5-1 | . | TGCGCCAGCAGCTCGACTAGCGGCATCTCCTACGAGCAGTACTTC | CASSSTSGISYEQYF
TRBJ2-7 | TRBD2 | TRBV10-3 | . | TGTGCCATCAGTGAGGGGACTAGCGGGAGGGTCTACGAGCAGTACTTC | CAISEGTSGRVYEQYF
TRBJ1-5 | TRBD1 | TRBV30 | . | TGTGCCTGGGCCCCCCACCCCGGGACAGGGAAGCAGCCCCAGCATTTT | CAWAPHPGTGKQPQHF
TRBJ2-5 | . | TRBV27 | . | TGTGCCAGCAGTCCCACCCCGGACAGACAAGAGACCCAGTACTTC | CASSPTPDRQETQYF
TRBJ2-5 | TRBD2 | TRBV5-1 | . | TGCGCCAGCAGCTGGGGACCTTCTAGCGGGGGTGAGACCCAGTACTTC | CASSWGPSSGGETQYF
TRBJ2-1 | TRBD2 | TRBV19 | . | TGTGCCAGTAGCGGTAGTGGGGCCGGGAGGGGGAATGAGCAGTTCTTC | CASSGSGAGRGNEQFF
TRBJ1-2 | . | TRBV7-9 | few | TGTGCCAGCAGCTTAGAGGTAGCCTATGGCTACACCTTC | CASSLEVAYGYTF
TRBJ1-6 | . | TRBV28 | once | TGTGCCAGCAGGTCAGGGGTACCCCTCCACTTT | CASRSGVPLHF
TRBJ1-5 | . | TRBV12-3/TRBV12-4 | once | TGTGCCAGCAACCGCTACGAAGATCAGCCCCAGCATTTT | CASNRYEDQPQHF
TRBJ2-6 | . | TRBV18 | . | TGTGCCAGCTCACCAGAGGGAGGGGGAGTGAAGACTTTC | CASSPEGGGVKTF
TRBJ1-2 | . | TRBV9 | . | TGTGCCAGCAGAGATGGCAATAACTATGGCTACACCTTC | CASRDGNNYGYTF
TRBJ1-5 | TRBD1 | TRBV28 | . | TGTGCCAGCAGTTTACGCGGACAGGGGAGCAATCAGCCCCAGCATTTT | CASSLRGQGSNQPQHF
TRBJ1-1 | . | TRBV25-1 | few | . | CASSSSGGRAEAFF
TRBJ2-1 | . | TRBV7-2 | . | TGTGCCAGCAGCTCCTATATCGGGAGCGAGCAGTTCTTC | CASSSYIGSEQFF
TRBJ1-6 | TRBD1 | TRBV7-9 | few | TGTGCCAGCAGCCCGGGGGGACAGGGTAATTCACCCCTCCACTTT | CASSPGGQGNSPLHF
TRBJ2-5 | TRBD1 | TRBV5-1 | . | TGCGCCAGCAGCTTGCGGACAGGGTTCGGGGAGACCCAGTACTTC | CASSLRTGFGETQYF
TRBJ1-4 | TRBD1 | TRBV30 | few | TGTGCCTGGAGTGTACTCGGGACAGGGCCTGAAAAACTGTTTTTT | CAWSVLGTGPEKLFF
TRBJ1-2 | TRBD1 | TRBV5-1 | . | TGCGCCAGCAGCTCCACGGGACAGGGTCTGATTGGGGGCTACACCTTC | CASSSTGQGLIGGYTF
TRBJ2-3 | TRBD2 | TRBV9 | . | TGTGCCAGCAGCGTAGCTGGGACTAGCGGGGGCGATACGCAGTATTTT | CASSVAGTSGGDTQYF
TRBJ1-1 | TRBD1 | TRBV27 | once | TGTGCCAGCAGTTCCGGGACAGGGGGGGACACTGAAGCTTTCTTT | CASSSGTGGDTEAFF
TRBJ1-2 | . | TRBV6-5 | few | TGTGCCAGCAGAAAGGGGATGGGGAACTATGGCTACACCTTC | CASRKGMGNYGYTF
TRBJ1-4 | TRBD1 | TRBV19 | . | TGTGCCAGTACCGCCAGGGGACAGGGGGCGGCTAATGAAAAACTGTTTTTT | CASTARGQGAANEKLFF
TRBJ1-2 | TRBD1 | TRBV19 | . | TGTGCCATCCACGACAGGGGCTTAGGCTACACCTTC | CAIHDRGLGYTF
TRBJ2-2 | . | TRBV6-2/TRBV6-3 | . | TGTGCCAGCAGACCTTCCAATACCGGGGAGCTGTTTTTT | CASRPSNTGELFF
TRBJ1-3 | . | TRBV5-1 | once | TGCGCCAGCAGCTTGGGTCAGGGAAACACCATATATTTT | CASSLGQGNTIYF
TRBJ1-1 | . | TRBV18 | once | TGTGCCAGCTCACCGGCGGGCACTGAAGCTTTCTTT | CASSPAGTEAFF
TRBJ1-5 | . | TRBV18 | . | TGTGCCAGCTCAGTTGGGGCTACTCATAGCAATCAGCCCCAGCATTTT | CASSVGATHSNQPQHF
TRBJ2-7 | TRBD2 | TRBV6-2/TRBV6-3 | . | TGTGCCAGCAGTTACGGTTTAGCGGGGGGGCCTAGGAGCTCCTACGAGCAGTACTTC | CASSYGLAGGPRSSYEQYF
TRBJ1-5 | TRBD1 | TRBV28 | once | TGTGCCAGCAGTATTCTAGGGGCCGGGACAGACCATCCCCAGCATTTT | CASSILGAGTDHPQHF
TRBJ1-3 | . | TRBV9 | few | TGTGCCAGCAGCGTAGGGCAATGGGCCCGCTCTGGAAACACCATATATTTT | CASSVGQWARSGNTIYF
TRBJ1-6 | . | TRBV12-5 | once | TGTGCTAGTGGTTTGGGCGCGGGGGTAAATTCACCCCTCCACTTT | CASGLGAGVNSPLHF
TRBJ1-6 | TRBD1 | TRBV10-3 | few | TGTGCCATCAGTGAGTCGGACAGGGTAAATCGACCCCTCCACTTT | CAISESDRVNRPLHF
TRBJ1-1 | . | TRBV7-2 | . | TGTGCCAGCAGCTTAGGAAGAACGAGGGAAGCTTTCTTT | CASSLGRTREAFF